This passage covers 24 T cell receptor beta chains from one sample sequenced in a study of PD-L1 blockade in urothelial cancer. Repertoires were generated with immunoSEQ multiplex PCR, while TCRdb's copy carries only in-frame clones and drops some. In the table there are 85,000 to 90,000 clones, 89% of which are singletons. The time point is: pretreatment peripheral blood. The sequencing here drew on PBMCs, taken around atezolizumab (anti-PD-L1) treatment. The receptor source for this set is a woman at least 80 years old with urothelial cancer.

This CDR3 reads CASSDGTGGLGDTQYF. CDR3 sequence (DNA): TGTGCCAGCAGTGATGGGACAGGGGGGCTCGGAGATACGCAGTATTTT. The chain combines TRBV2 with TRBJ2-3; 11 bases are shared with TRBD1. Germline CDR1 SNHLY, CDR2 FYNNEI. The CDR3 consists of 16 residues. V trimming: 3 bases; J trimming: 5 bases; junction bases outside the gene matches: 7. The whole variable domain, filled in from reference TRBV2 and TRBJ2-3, reads EPEVTQTPSHQVTQMGQEVILRCVPISNHLYFYWYRQILGQKVEFLVSFYNNEISEKSEIFDDQFSVERPDGSNFTLKIRSTKLEDSAMYFCASSDGTGGLGDTQYFGPGTRLTVL.

The chain combines TRBV29-1 with TRBJ1-2, with D maybe TRBD1 (5 bases). V was clipped by 7 bases and J by 7 bases, with 19 bases between them. Germline CDR1 is SQVTM and CDR2 is ANQGSEA. The CDR3 contains 13 residues. CDR3: CSADSQGLSGYTF. DNA of the CDR3: TGCAGCGCCGATAGTCAGGGTCTTAGTGGCTACACCTTC. Full variable domain (missing parts from reference TRBV29-1 and TRBJ1-2): SAVISQKPSRDICQRGTSLTIQCQVDSQVTMMFWYRQQPGQSLTLIATANQGSEATYESGFVIDKFPISRPNLTFSTLTVSNMSPEDSSIYLCSADSQGLSGYTFGSGTRLTVV.

The chain combines TRBV7-9 with TRBJ2-7; TRBD1 aligns across 10 bases. This CDR3 has 14 amino acids. Germline V gene data show CDR1 as SEHNR and CDR2 as FQNEAQ (reference sequence). J gave up 6 bases and V 5 bases, and 7 bases lay outside the gene matches. DNA for the CDR3: TGTGCCAGCAGCCCCGGGACAGGGGACGGCGAGCAGTACTTC. Protein: CASSPGTGDGEQYF.

The chain recombines TRBV27 with TRBJ2-1; 8 nucleotides agree with TRBD1. The CDR3 runs to 13 residues. Germline V lookup: CDR1 MNHEY, CDR2 SMNVEV (reference sequence). The V and J ends lost 6 bases and 8 bases, in that order; junction bases with no gene match: 6. DNA for the CDR3: TGTGCCAGCAGCCGACAGGGGATCGATGAGCAGTTCTTC. The encoded protein is CASSRQGIDEQFF.

This clone was counted only a few times. The CDR3 DNA reads as TGTGCCACCCAGGACAGATCTACTGAAGCTTTCTTT. Translating it yields CATQDRSTEAFF. This rearrangement joins TRBV6-5 to TRBJ1-1; tentatively, D is TRBD1 (6 bases). The V end lost 10 bases, the J end lost 5 bases, and 14 bases lay between the germline ends. Germline V gene sequence: CDR1 MNHEY, CDR2 SVGAGI. This CDR3 has 12 amino acids.

This sequence joins TRBV18 and TRBJ1-1; the D gene is possibly TRBD1 (5 bases). The CDR3 covers 12 residues. Germline CDR1 reads KGHSH; CDR2 reads LQKENI. Trimming took 2 bases from V and 5 from J, leaving 6 bases between them. This CDR3 is CASSPSGTEAFF. The CDR3 bases are TGTGCCAGCTCACCATCAGGGACTGAAGCTTTCTTT.

V usage is TRBV11-3 and J usage is TRBJ2-7; a weak D match, TRBD1 (5 bases). The CDR3 sequence is 14 residues long. The V gene lost 2 bases and the J gene lost 6 bases, with 14 bases spanning the gap. CDR1 is SGHNT and CDR2 is YENEEA in the germline V gene. This chain's CDR3 is CASSLNQGLGEQYF. DNA for the CDR3: TGTGCCAGCAGCTTAAATCAGGGATTGGGCGAGCAGTACTTC.

This clone was recorded a few times. The chain recombines TRBV30 with TRBJ1-1; D call uncertain. The CDR3 has 13 residues. V was cut by 2 bases and J by 1 base, with 8 bases left in between. Per germline, CDR1 GTSNPN and CDR2 SVGIG (reference sequence). The CDR3 reads CAWSPQANTEAFF. The CDR3 nucleotides read TGTGCCTGGAGTCCTCAAGCGAACACTGAAGCTTTCTTT.

The chain is built from TRBV6-1 and TRBJ1-2; 8 positions agree with TRBD1. V dropped 7 bases and J dropped 4; count of bases not matched to a gene: 11. This CDR3 has 15 amino acids. The germline gives CDR1 MNHNS, CDR2 SASEGT. CDR3 residues: CASTRTGPPAYGYTF. CDR3 bases: TGTGCCAGCACCAGGACAGGGCCCCCCGCCTATGGCTACACCTTC.

V and J are TRBV5-4 and TRBJ2-7; 8 nucleotides match TRBD1. This CDR3 comprises 17 residues. J lost 6 bases, V lost 2 bases, and 16 bases had no gene match. Germline V gene lookup returns CDR1 SGHNT and CDR2 YYREEE (reference sequence). Written as DNA, the CDR3 is TGTGCCAGCAGCTTCGACCCGAGGACAGGGCCCTCGGGCGAGCAGTACTTC. Its protein product is CASSFDPRTGPSGEQYF.

This chain joins TRBV7-2 and TRBJ1-1, with TRBD1 matching over 8 bases. Trimming took 5 bases from V and 1 from J; bases not matched to a gene: 12. The CDR3 length is 17 residues. Looked up from germline, CDR1 is SGHTA and CDR2 is FQGNSA. The CDR3 loop reads CASSPRLSDRGNTEAFF. CDR3 nucleotide sequence: TGTGCCAGCAGCCCGCGTCTAAGCGACAGGGGGAACACTGAAGCTTTCTTT.

In its sample, this clone was seen a few times. The chain combines TRBV11-2 with TRBJ2-7; D gene unclear. The CDR3 totals 15 residues. V lost 2 bases and J lost 3, with 14 bases in between. Germline loops: CDR1 SGHAT, CDR2 FQNNGV. CDR3 in DNA: TGTGCCAGCAGCTTATCGGCCCAGCACTACTACGAGCAGTACTTC. It is translated as CASSLSAQHYYEQYF.

The rearrangement joins TRBV5-1 to TRBJ2-2; TRBD2 is a possible D gene (6 bases). CDR3 length: 13 amino acids. Germline V CDR1 and CDR2: SGHRS, YFSETQ. V lost 1 base and J lost 6, with 7 bases in between. For the CDR3, the DNA is TGCGCCAGCAGCTTGTCGGGGGCCGGGGAGCTGTTTTTT. It is translated as CASSLSGAGELFF.

This clone was observed once. This chain joins TRBV2 and TRBJ2-1; 14 positions agree with TRBD2. V lost 6 bases and J lost 6; bases outside the gene matches: 10. Germline loops: CDR1 SNHLY, CDR2 FYNNEI. CDR3 length: 17 amino acids. CDR3 in amino acids: CASRPGTSGRSSNEQFF. Here the CDR3 DNA reads TGTGCCAGCAGACCCGGGACTAGCGGGAGAAGCAGCAATGAGCAGTTCTTC.

The chain joins TRBV5-4 to TRBJ2-1; 8 nucleotides line up with TRBD2. CDR3 length: 14 residues. Per the germline V gene, CDR1 is SGHNT and CDR2 is YYREEE (reference sequence). Trimming removed 2 bases from V and 9 bases from J; junction bases left unmatched: 7. The CDR3 DNA is TGTGCCAGCAGCTTAGCGGGAGTAGATCCTGAGCAGTTCTTC. As protein: CASSLAGVDPEQFF.

The chain joins TRBV5-1 to TRBJ2-5, with D possibly TRBD1 on 5 matching bases. Deletions cut 3 bases from V and 5 bases from J, with 11 bases between. Germline V gene sequence: CDR1 SGHRS, CDR2 YFSETQ. CDR3 length: 13 amino acids. The CDR3 nucleotides read TGCGCCAGCAGCTCCCAGGGTTATGAGACCCAGTACTTC. It is translated as CASSSQGYETQYF.

This clone appeared once. The V gene is TRBV25-1, the J gene TRBJ2-5, with TRBD1 identical over 7 bases. Trimming took 4 bases from V and 3 from J; bases not matched to a gene: 5. The CDR3 covers 14 residues. CDR1 is MGHDK and CDR2 is SYGVNS in the germline V gene. The CDR3 bases are TGTGCCAGCAGTGTACCGGGGACAGAAGAGACCCAGTACTTC. This encodes CASSVPGTEETQYF.

CDR3 DNA sequence: TGTGCCAGTAGTCTACAGGGGCGCAATCAGCCCCAGCATTTT. It codes for CASSLQGRNQPQHF. The rearrangement uses TRBV19 and TRBJ1-5, with TRBD1 identical over 7 bases. The CDR3 is made up of 14 amino acids. Germline CDR1 and CDR2: LNHDA and SQIVND (reference sequence). Trimming removed 5 bases from V and 2 bases from J; junction bases left unmatched: 3.

The V gene is TRBV27, the J gene TRBJ1-1; D call uncertain. The length of the CDR3 is 15 residues. The germline CDR1 and CDR2 sequences are MNHEY and SMNVEV (reference sequence). V was clipped by 2 bases and J by 1 base, with 11 bases between them. The chain's CDR3 is CASSLRGLRNTEAFF. The CDR3 region has the DNA TGTGCCAGCAGTTTAAGAGGGCTAAGGAACACTGAAGCTTTCTTT.

The chain links TRBV7-3 to TRBJ1-1; 7 nucleotides line up with TRBD1. V dropped 5 bases and J dropped 5; count of bases not matched to a gene: 8. CDR1 is SGHTA, CDR2 FQGTGA, per germline. CDR3 length equals 14 residues. The CDR3 protein is CASSPPTGRTEAFF. The DNA of the CDR3 is TGTGCCAGCAGCCCTCCGACAGGGAGGACTGAAGCTTTCTTT.

The chain uses TRBV9 and TRBJ2-1, with 14 bases lining up with TRBD2. V shed 4 bases and J 7 bases; nucleotides not matched to a gene: 4. CDR1 is SGDLS, CDR2 YYNGEE, per germline. CDR3 size: 15 residues. CDR3 region: CASSPTSGRVNEQFF. The CDR3 nucleotides read TGTGCCAGCAGCCCGACTAGCGGGAGGGTAAATGAGCAGTTCTTC.

The V gene is TRBV5-1, the J gene TRBJ1-2; D remains ambiguous. The CDR3 has 15 residues. V was pared by 0 bases and J by 8 bases, with 17 bases between. Germline loops: CDR1 SGHRS, CDR2 YFSETQ. CDR3 sequence: CASSLDSVQMHGYTF. Here the CDR3 DNA reads TGCGCCAGCAGCTTGGATTCTGTACAGATGCACGGCTACACCTTC.

The gene calls are TRBV11-1 and TRBJ2-6; 9 positions agree with TRBD1. Trimming cost V 5 bases and J 2 bases; bases outside gene matches: 7. The germline CDR1 and CDR2 sequences are SGHAT and FQDESV (reference sequence). This CDR3 has 17 residues. This CDR3 reads CASSVRDRETGANVLTF. CDR3 DNA sequence: TGTGCCAGCAGCGTCCGGGACAGGGAAACTGGGGCCAACGTCCTGACTTTC.

V gene TRBV2 combines with J gene TRBJ1-2; D call uncertain. This CDR3 spans 10 amino acids. In germline, CDR1 is SNHLY, CDR2 FYNNEI. The V gene lost 6 bases and the J gene lost 6 bases, with 5 bases spanning the gap. Here the CDR3 DNA reads TGTGCCAGCAGCCGAGATGGCTACACCTTC. Encoded protein: CASSRDGYTF. The complete variable domain, with remaining parts taken from reference TRBV2 and TRBJ1-2, reads EPEVTQTPSHQVTQMGQEVILRCVPISNHLYFYWYRQILGQKVEFLVSFYNNEISEKSEIFDDQFSVERPDGSNFTLKIRSTKLEDSAMYFCASSRDGYTFGSGTRLTVV.